Listed below are T cell receptor beta chains from one sample, sequenced in a study of response to subunit inactivated influenza vaccine. TCRdb re-called the RT-PCR reads with MiXCR, one entry per CDR3 protein. The sample records around 750,000 distinct CDR3 sequences, 21% being singletons. The specimen was PBMCs from blood, collected 5 to 6 days after vaccination. These receptors all come from a man between 45 and 60 years old who received an inactivated influenza vaccine. The CDR3 runs from the conserved cysteine through the conserved F or W. D genes are given only for firm matches. Clone size is not always given. Where it is, it says once, few, many or a class for expanded clones.

TGTGCCAGCAGCGTAGGTGGCGGGGGGAACACCGGGGAGCTGTTTTTT CASSVGGGGNTGELFF TRBV9 few TRBD2 TRBJ2-2
TGTGCCAGCAGATCCGGGACTAGCGGCTCCTACGAGCAGTACTTC CASRSGTSGSYEQYF TRBV12-3/TRBV12-4 few TRBD2 TRBJ2-7
TGTGCCAGTGGGGTTCTTAGCAATCAGCCCCAGCATTTT CASGVLSNQPQHF TRBV6-2/TRBV6-3 few NA TRBJ1-5
TGTGCCAGCTCACCCGTGACAGTGAACTACGAGCAGTACTTC CASSPVTVNYEQYF TRBV18 NA NA TRBJ2-7
TGTGCCAGCAGCCTGGGCGGGATCCAAGAGACCCAGTACTTC CASSLGGIQETQYF TRBV11-2 few NA TRBJ2-5
TGTGCCACCCCCGGCTGGGGACTAGCAGATTTTAGCGAGCAGTTCTTC CATPGWGLADFSEQFF TRBV24-1 many TRBD2 TRBJ2-1
TGCGCCAGCAGCCAAACTGTGACAGGGCTCTCTGGAAACACCATATATTTT CASSQTVTGLSGNTIYF TRBV4-3 few TRBD1 TRBJ1-3
TGCAGTGCTATCACCTCAGGGTGGCCGGCGCGTGAGCAGTTCTTC CSAITSGWPAREQFF TRBV20-1 few NA TRBJ2-1
TGTGCCAGCGCCTGGTCGAACACCGGGGAGCTGTTTTTT CASAWSNTGELFF TRBV6-2/TRBV6-3 few NA TRBJ2-2
TGTGCCAGCAGTTACCCCCACGGACTAGCGGAAAGCACAGATACGCAGTATTTT CASSYPHGLAESTDTQYF TRBV6-2/TRBV6-3 NA TRBD2 TRBJ2-3
TGCAGTGCTAAAGAGGAAAGACCCTACGAGCAGTACTTC CSAKEERPYEQYF TRBV20-1 few NA TRBJ2-7
TGTGCCATCAGTGAGTCTACAGGGGGGGACTACACAGATACGCAGTATTTT CAISESTGGDYTDTQYF TRBV10-3 NA NA TRBJ2-3
TGTGCCAGCAGTGCATTCCGCACCGGGGAGCTGTTTTTT CASSAFRTGELFF TRBV27 NA NA TRBJ2-2
TGTGCCAGCAGTGACAACAATCAGCCCCAGCATTTT CASSDNNQPQHF TRBV28 NA NA TRBJ1-5
TGTGCCAGCAGCCTCCTGCCAAGACAGGCTCAGCCCCAGCATTTT CASSLLPRQAQPQHF TRBV11-2 NA NA TRBJ1-5
TGTGCCAGCAGCCGAGCGGGAGTGAATGAGCAGTTCTTC CASSRAGVNEQFF TRBV6-2/TRBV6-3 NA TRBD2 TRBJ2-1
TGCAGTGCTAGAGTTCCCACCAGGAATGGCTACACCTTC CSARVPTRNGYTF TRBV20-1 NA NA TRBJ1-2
TGTGCCACCAGTGATGAACGGACAGGGCTGGGGCAAGAGACCCAGTACTTC CATSDERTGLGQETQYF TRBV24-1 NA TRBD1 TRBJ2-5
TGTGCCAGCAGTTACGTTCACGGATCCTACGAGCAGTACTTC CASSYVHGSYEQYF TRBV6-2/TRBV6-3 few NA TRBJ2-7
TGTGCCAGCAGTTTTGTTGACACAGATACGCAGTATTTT CASSFVDTDTQYF TRBV12-3/TRBV12-4 NA NA TRBJ2-3
TGTGCCAGCAGCCCGCTCCAGGGGGCTCGCTTCGAGCAGTACTTC CASSPLQGARFEQYF TRBV7-2 NA TRBD1 TRBJ2-7
TGTGCCAGCAGCTTACAACCCTACACCTTC CASSLQPYTF TRBV7-3 NA NA TRBJ1-2
TGCAGTGCTAATGGACAGTCCGCGAACACCGGGGAGCTGTTTTTT CSANGQSANTGELFF TRBV20-1 NA NA TRBJ2-2
TGTGCCAGCAGTTACCCTATACAGGGGTGGTTGAACGAGCAGTACTTC CASSYPIQGWLNEQYF TRBV6-2/TRBV6-3 NA TRBD1 TRBJ2-7
TGCAGTGCTAGAGTGCCTAGCTCGTTCAATGAGCAGTTCTTC CSARVPSSFNEQFF TRBV20-1 many NA TRBJ2-1
TGTGCCAGCAGCGGAGGGGGACTAGGCAGAGATACGCAGTATTTT CASSGGGLGRDTQYF TRBV7-2 NA TRBD2 TRBJ2-3
TGTGCCAGCAGCCCCGAACCCTGGGCCAGCACAGATACGCAGTATTTT CASSPEPWASTDTQYF TRBV11-2 few NA TRBJ2-3
TGTGCCAGCAGCTCGCGAAGGGGCGGGGGTACGAATACGCAGTATTTT CASSSRRGGGTNTQYF TRBV7-2 NA TRBD2 TRBJ2-3
TGTGCCAGCAGTGAAGCTTGGGACAGCGCTAACTATGGCTACACCTTC CASSEAWDSANYGYTF TRBV6-1 NA TRBD1 TRBJ1-2
TGTGCCAGCAGCCGCCTCCTAGCTGTCTCCTACAATGAGCAGTTCTTC CASSRLLAVSYNEQFF TRBV14 few NA TRBJ2-1
TGTGCCAGCAGTTTAGGGGACAGGGGCGCCTGGGATGAAAAACTGTTTTTT CASSLGDRGAWDEKLFF TRBV12-3/TRBV12-4 few TRBD1 TRBJ1-4
TGTGCCAGCAGCGTATCGAGGACGCCCGGCGAGCAGTACTTC CASSVSRTPGEQYF TRBV9 few NA TRBJ2-7
TGTGCCAGCAGCTTAGCGTTCACAGGGGCTAGCGGGAGGTCTTACAATGAGCAGTTCTTC CASSLAFTGASGRSYNEQFF TRBV7-6 NA TRBD2 TRBJ2-1
TGCAGTGCTAGAGATCTACAGGGGCTGCAGGTTTTTACAGATACGCAGTATTTT CSARDLQGLQVFTDTQYF TRBV20-1 few TRBD1 TRBJ2-3
TGTGCCAGTAGTGGGAACATGGGACCAGCCTACGAGCAGTACTTC CASSGNMGPAYEQYF TRBV19 NA NA TRBJ2-7
TGTGCCACCAGTGATTCTACCGGGACTAGCGGGAGTATGATGGAGACCCAGTACTTC CATSDSTGTSGSMMETQYF TRBV24-1 many TRBD2 TRBJ2-5
TGTGCCAGCTCGGATCGGAGAGGAGGAACAGATACGCAGTATTTT CASSDRRGGTDTQYF TRBV7-9 NA NA TRBJ2-3
TGTGCCAGCACCTCGTGGGTGGTGAACGAGCAGTTCTTC CASTSWVVNEQFF TRBV12-3/TRBV12-4 few NA TRBJ2-1
TGTGCCACCAGCTACTCTCCAGGAAGCGAGCAGTACTTC CATSYSPGSEQYF TRBV15 NA NA TRBJ2-7
TGCAGTGCTAGAGATTCGGGACCGGTCGGGGATGAAAAACTGTTTTTT CSARDSGPVGDEKLFF TRBV20-1 NA NA TRBJ1-4
TGCAGCGTTGTGCCTTTTCCCGGGACAAACTACAATGAGCAGTTCTTC CSVVPFPGTNYNEQFF TRBV29-1 few NA TRBJ2-1
TGTGCCATCAGGGGCGGGACAGGGGACAATGAGCAGTTCTTC CAIRGGTGDNEQFF TRBV10-3 NA TRBD1 TRBJ2-1
TGTGCCAGCAGCTTAGGAGCGGGGAGAACTTACAATGAGCAGTTCTTC CASSLGAGRTYNEQFF TRBV11-2 NA TRBD2 TRBJ2-1
TGCGCCAGCAGCTTACAAGGTACCCCCTACAATGAGCAGTTCTTC CASSLQGTPYNEQFF TRBV5-1 NA NA TRBJ2-1
TGCGCCAGCAGCTTGGCGGGACTAGCGGGAGGGCCCGATTCTCGATTCACAGATACGCAGTATTTT CASSLAGLAGGPDSRFTDTQYF TRBV5-1 few TRBD2 TRBJ2-3
TGCAGCACACAGGGGCCTGGAAACACCATATATTTT CSTQGPGNTIYF TRBV29-1 few TRBD1 TRBJ1-3
TGTGCCAGCAGCCTCAGGGCTCGGGACTATGGCTACACCTTC CASSLRARDYGYTF TRBV7-2 few NA TRBJ1-2
TGCGCCAGCAGCCAAATGACCGGGACAGGGCGAAAGGAGCAGTACTTC CASSQMTGTGRKEQYF TRBV4-3 once TRBD1 TRBJ2-7
TGCAGCGTTGAGGCTTTTGGATTGCAGTTCTTC CSVEAFGLQFF TRBV29-1 few NA TRBJ2-1
TGTGCCAGCAGTGGACAGGGGAAGGTAACTGGAAGGAACGAGCAGTACTTC CASSGQGKVTGRNEQYF TRBV2 NA TRBD1 TRBJ2-7
TGTGCCAGCAGTTCCCCATTGGGCACCCGGGAGCAGTACTTC CASSSPLGTREQYF TRBV12-3/TRBV12-4 few NA TRBJ2-7
TGTGCCAGCAGCCAGACGACAGGGACAACTCAAGAGACCCAGTACTTC CASSQTTGTTQETQYF TRBV4-2 NA TRBD1 TRBJ2-5
TGCAGTGCTAGGTTCTTAGCGGGGGGCTACGAGCAGTACTTC CSARFLAGGYEQYF TRBV20-1 NA TRBD2 TRBJ2-7
TGTGCCAGCAGGACCTTTACCGGGGAGCTGTTTTTT CASRTFTGELFF TRBV12-3/TRBV12-4 few NA TRBJ2-2
TGCGCCAGCAGGGATCAGGCCGGAGATACGCAGTATTTT CASRDQAGDTQYF TRBV5-1 NA NA TRBJ2-3